This T cell receptor (beta chain) derives from a study of shared clonotypes between healthy human individuals. Data came from immunoSEQ multiplex PCR; TCRdb stores just in-frame clones and leaves some out. This sample has about 2.1 million clones, with 93% found just once. Positively selected for CCR7, the CD45RO-negative cells used as naive CD8 cells excluded terminally differentiated effector memory CD45RA+ cells. Healthy HIV-negative adults with no recent acute infections or vaccinations were recruited as donors. Germline V gene data show CDR1 as SNHLY and CDR2 as FYNNEI. The CDR3 has 15 amino acids. The junction had 6 bases not matched to a gene; V was cut back by 6 bases and J by 0 bases.

Input material: naive CD8+ T cells from PBMCs. The gene calls are TRBV2 and TRBJ2-3; 7 bases are a match to TRBD2. This receptor was identified in a man in his late teens or twenties in good health. Some clones in this sample may be carry-over from other donors' samples. The CDR3 is CASSDWRESTDTQYF. The CDR3 nucleotides read TGTGCCAGCAGCGATTGGCGGGAGAGCACAGATACGCAGTATTTT.